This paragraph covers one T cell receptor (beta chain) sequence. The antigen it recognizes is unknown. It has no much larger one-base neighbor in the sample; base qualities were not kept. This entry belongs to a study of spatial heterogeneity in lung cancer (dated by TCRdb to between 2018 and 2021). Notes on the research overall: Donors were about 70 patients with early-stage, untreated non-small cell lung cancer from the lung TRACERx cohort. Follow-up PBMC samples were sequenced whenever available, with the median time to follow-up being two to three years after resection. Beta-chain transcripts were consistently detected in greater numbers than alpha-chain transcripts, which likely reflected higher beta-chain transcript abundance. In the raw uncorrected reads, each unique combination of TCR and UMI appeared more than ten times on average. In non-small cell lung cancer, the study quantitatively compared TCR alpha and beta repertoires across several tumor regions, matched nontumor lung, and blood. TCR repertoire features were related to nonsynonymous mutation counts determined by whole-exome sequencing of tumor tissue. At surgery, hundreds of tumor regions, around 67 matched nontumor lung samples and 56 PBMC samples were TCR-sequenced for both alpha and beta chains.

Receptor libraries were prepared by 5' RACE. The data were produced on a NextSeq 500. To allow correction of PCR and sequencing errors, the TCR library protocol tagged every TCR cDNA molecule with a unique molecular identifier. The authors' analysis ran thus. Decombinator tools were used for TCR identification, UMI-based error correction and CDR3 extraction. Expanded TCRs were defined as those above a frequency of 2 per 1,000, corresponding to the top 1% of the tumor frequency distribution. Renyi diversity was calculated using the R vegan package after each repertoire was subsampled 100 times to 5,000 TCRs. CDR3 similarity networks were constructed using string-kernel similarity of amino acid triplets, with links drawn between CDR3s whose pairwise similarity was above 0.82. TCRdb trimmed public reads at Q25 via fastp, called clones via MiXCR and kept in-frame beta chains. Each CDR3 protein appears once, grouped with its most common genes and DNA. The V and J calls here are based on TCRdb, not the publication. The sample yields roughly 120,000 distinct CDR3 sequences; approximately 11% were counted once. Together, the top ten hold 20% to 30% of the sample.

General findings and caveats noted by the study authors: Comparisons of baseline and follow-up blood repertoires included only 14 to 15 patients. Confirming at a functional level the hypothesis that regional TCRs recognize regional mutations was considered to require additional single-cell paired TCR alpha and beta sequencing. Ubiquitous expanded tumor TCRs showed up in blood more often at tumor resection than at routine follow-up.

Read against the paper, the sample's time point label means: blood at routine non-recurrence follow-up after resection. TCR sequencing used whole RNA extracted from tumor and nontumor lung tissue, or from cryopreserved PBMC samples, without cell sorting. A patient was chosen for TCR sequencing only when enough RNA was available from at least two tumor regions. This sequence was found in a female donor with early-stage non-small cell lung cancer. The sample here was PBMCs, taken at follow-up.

CDR3 region: CSATQGAPNTGELFF. The sequence in DNA is TGCAGTGCAACACAGGGGGCGCCTAACACCGGGGAGCTGTTTTTT. The rearranged segments are TRBV20-1 and TRBJ2-2; the central 9 bases match TRBD1. The CDR3 holds 15 amino acids from the cysteine to the phenylalanine. Solely the CDR3 DNA is kept, with 45 bases framed from the first base. Relative to germline, V is missing 6 bases and J is missing 2 bases, with 7 bases of the junction outside any gene match. The germline V gene encodes CDR1 DFQATT and CDR2 SNEGSKA (reference sequence).